A single TCR beta chain is shown here with its context. The antigen is undetermined. The same CDR3 arises from other DNA sequences in this sample as well. The CDR3 runs 15 residues. The germline V and J ends were trimmed by 6 bases and 0 bases, with 15 bases remaining between them. CDR1 LNHDA and CDR2 SQIVND come from the germline V gene (reference sequence). This specimen belongs to a study of OX40 agonist ivuxolimab in advanced cancers. Whole-study results and caveats: Some of the nonresponding patients also showed low levels of normalized T-cell clonal expansion.

Measured with immunoSEQ multiplex PCR; TCRdb has only the in-frame clones, and not every one. The sample records tens of thousands of clones, 84% being singletons. This receptor was identified in an adult with an advanced solid tumor such as melanoma, head and neck, liver or kidney cancer. The chain links TRBV19 to TRBJ2-7, with D perhaps matching TRBD2 (6 bases). The sequences come from CD4+ or CD8+ T cells sorted from blood, collected in a trial of the OX40 agonist ivuxolimab. The DNA of the CDR3 is TGTGCCAGTAGCTTTGGGCAGGGAGGCTCCTACGAGCAGTACTTC. Amino acid sequence: CASSFGQGGSYEQYF.